The clone carrying this T cell receptor (beta chain) was counted a few times. This CDR3 spans 14 amino acids. The germline gives CDR1 SGHRS, CDR2 YFSETQ. V lost 1 base and J 2 bases, leaving 9 bases between the germline ends. This specimen comes from a study of glioma-infiltrating T cells. TCR alpha and beta CDR3 regions were amplified from RNA using iRepertoire nested multiplex PCR. For one-step reverse transcription and amplification, about 85-400 ng of tissue mRNA or PBMC total RNA was used. TCRdb itself ran the multiplex PCR reads through MiXCR, one entry per CDR3 protein. This repertoire shows over 80,000 distinct CDR3 sequences, roughly 37% found once; its top ten account for about two fifths.

V is TRBV5-1 and J is TRBJ2-5; D is undetermined. This receptor was obtained from a human donor with low-grade glioma or glioblastoma, undergoing nonglioma brain surgery, or in good health (not recorded which). Sequencing was done on a sample of glioma tissue, nonneoplastic brain tissue, or PBMCs (not recorded which). The DNA of the CDR3 is TGCGCCAGCAGCTTGCGGGTTTTTCAAGAGACCCAGTACTTC. Encoded protein: CASSLRVFQETQYF.